This T cell receptor beta chain was found in a study of response to subunit inactivated influenza vaccine. J lost 1 base, V lost 7 bases, and 6 bases had no gene match. The length of the CDR3 is 14 residues. CDR1 MNHEY and CDR2 SMNVEV come from the germline V gene (reference sequence). MiXCR, run by TCRdb on the RT-PCR reads, gives a single entry per CDR3 protein. The table includes 300,000 to 350,000 distinct CDR3 sequences, over 20% detected once. This clonotype originated in a man aged 45 to 75 who received an inactivated influenza vaccine. The sequencing used PBMCs from blood, collected less than 22 months after vaccination. The V gene is TRBV27, the J gene TRBJ1-1, with 7 bases identical to TRBD1. The CDR3 sequence: CASNRQGPNTEAFF. The CDR3 DNA follows: TGTGCCAGCAATCGACAGGGACCGAACACTGAAGCTTTCTTT.